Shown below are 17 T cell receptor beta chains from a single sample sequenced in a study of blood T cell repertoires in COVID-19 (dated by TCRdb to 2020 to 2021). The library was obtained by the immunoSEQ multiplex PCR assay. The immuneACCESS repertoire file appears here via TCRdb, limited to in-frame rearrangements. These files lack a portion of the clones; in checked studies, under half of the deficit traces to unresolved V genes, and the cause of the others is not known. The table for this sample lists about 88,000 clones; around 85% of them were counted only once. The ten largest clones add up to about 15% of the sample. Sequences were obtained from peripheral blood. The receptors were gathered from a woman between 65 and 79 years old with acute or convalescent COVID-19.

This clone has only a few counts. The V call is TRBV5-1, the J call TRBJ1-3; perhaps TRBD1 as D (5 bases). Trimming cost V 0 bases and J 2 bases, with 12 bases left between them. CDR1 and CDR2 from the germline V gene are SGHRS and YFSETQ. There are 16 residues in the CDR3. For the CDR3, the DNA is TGCGCCAGCAGCTTGGTTCCAGGGCAGGCTGGAAACACCATATATTTT. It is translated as CASSLVPGQAGNTIYF.

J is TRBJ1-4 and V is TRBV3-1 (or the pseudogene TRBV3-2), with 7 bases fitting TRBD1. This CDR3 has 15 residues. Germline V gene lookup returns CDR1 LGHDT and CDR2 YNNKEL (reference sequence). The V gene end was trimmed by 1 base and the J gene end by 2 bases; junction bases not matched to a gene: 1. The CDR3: CASSQAGGTNEKLFF. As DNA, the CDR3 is TGTGCCAGCAGCCAAGCAGGGGGGACTAATGAAAAACTGTTTTTT.

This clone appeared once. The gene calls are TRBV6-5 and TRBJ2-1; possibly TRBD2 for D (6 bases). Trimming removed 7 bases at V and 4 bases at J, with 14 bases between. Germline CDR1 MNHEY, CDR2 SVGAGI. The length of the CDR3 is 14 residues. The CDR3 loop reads CASTDGTGYNEQFF. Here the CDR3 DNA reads TGTGCCAGCACCGACGGGACTGGATACAATGAGCAGTTCTTC.

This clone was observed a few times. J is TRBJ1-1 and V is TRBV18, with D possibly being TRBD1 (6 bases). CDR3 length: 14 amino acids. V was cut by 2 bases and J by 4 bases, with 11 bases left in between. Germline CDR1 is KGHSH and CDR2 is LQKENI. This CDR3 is CASSPVSRGTEAFF. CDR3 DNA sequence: TGTGCCAGCTCACCAGTGTCCAGGGGCACTGAAGCTTTCTTT.

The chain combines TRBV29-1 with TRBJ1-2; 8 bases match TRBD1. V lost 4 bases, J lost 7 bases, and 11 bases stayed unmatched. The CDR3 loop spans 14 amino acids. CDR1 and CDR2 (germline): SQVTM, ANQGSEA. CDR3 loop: CSVGDRGVMSGYTF. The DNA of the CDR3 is TGCAGCGTTGGAGACAGGGGAGTGATGAGTGGCTACACCTTC.

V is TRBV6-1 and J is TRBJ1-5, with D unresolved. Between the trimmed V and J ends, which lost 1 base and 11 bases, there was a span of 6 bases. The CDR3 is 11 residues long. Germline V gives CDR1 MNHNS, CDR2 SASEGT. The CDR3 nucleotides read TGTGCCAGCAGTGAAGGGTCGGCCCAGCATTTT. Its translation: CASSEGSAQHF.

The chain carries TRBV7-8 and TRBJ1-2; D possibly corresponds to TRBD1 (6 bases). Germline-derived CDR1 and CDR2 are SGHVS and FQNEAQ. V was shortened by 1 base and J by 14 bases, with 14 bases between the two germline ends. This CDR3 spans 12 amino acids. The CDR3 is CASSLENRAKTF. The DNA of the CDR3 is TGTGCCAGCAGCTTAGAAAACAGGGCGAAGACCTTC.

CDR3 residues: CSVVGGLTDTQYF. As DNA, the CDR3 is TGCAGCGTTGTAGGCGGACTCACAGATACGCAGTATTTT. The chain joins TRBV29-1 to TRBJ2-3; maybe TRBD2 (5 bases). Germline loops: CDR1 SQVTM, CDR2 ANQGSEA. The germline V and J ends were trimmed by 4 bases and 2 bases, with 10 bases remaining between them. This CDR3 has 13 residues.

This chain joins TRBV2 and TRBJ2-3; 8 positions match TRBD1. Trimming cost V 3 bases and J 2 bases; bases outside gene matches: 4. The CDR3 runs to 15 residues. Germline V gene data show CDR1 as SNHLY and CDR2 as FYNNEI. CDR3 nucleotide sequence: TGTGCCAGCAGTGAGGACAGGGTTCCCACAGATACGCAGTATTTT. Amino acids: CASSEDRVPTDTQYF.

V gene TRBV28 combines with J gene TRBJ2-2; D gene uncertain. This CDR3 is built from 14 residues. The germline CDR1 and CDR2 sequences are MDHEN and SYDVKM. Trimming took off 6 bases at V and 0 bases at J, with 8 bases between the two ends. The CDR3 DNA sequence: TGTGCCAGCAGGACAAAACCGAACACCGGGGAGCTGTTTTTT. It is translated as CASRTKPNTGELFF.

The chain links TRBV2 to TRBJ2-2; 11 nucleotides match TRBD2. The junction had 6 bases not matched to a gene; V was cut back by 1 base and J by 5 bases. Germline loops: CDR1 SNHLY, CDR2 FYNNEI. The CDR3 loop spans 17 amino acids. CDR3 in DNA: TGTGCCAGCAGTGAAGAACTAGCGGGAGCCATTACCGGGGAGCTGTTTTTT. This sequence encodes CASSEELAGAITGELFF.

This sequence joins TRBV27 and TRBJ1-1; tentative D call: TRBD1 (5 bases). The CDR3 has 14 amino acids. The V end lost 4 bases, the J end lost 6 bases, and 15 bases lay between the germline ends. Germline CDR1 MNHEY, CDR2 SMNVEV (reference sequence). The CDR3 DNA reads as TGTGCCAGCAGTTGGAGGGGATTGATCGCTGAAGCTTTCTTT. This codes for CASSWRGLIAEAFF.

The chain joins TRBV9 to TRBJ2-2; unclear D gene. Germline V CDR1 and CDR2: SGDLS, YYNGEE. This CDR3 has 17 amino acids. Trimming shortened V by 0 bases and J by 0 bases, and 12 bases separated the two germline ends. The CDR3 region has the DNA TGTGCCAGCAGCGTAGTTCCAGCGCACGCGAACACCGGGGAGCTGTTTTTT. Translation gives CASSVVPAHANTGELFF.

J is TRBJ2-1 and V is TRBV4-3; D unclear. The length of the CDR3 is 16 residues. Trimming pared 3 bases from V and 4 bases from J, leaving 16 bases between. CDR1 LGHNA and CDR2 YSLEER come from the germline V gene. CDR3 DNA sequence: TGCGCCAGCAGCCAGAGCTATACCACCCTTTACAATGAGCAGTTCTTC. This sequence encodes CASSQSYTTLYNEQFF.

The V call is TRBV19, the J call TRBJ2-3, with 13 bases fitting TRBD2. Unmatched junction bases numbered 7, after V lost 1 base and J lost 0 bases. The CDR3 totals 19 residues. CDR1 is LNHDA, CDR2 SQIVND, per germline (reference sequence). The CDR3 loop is CASSIGLAGGPFSTDTQYF. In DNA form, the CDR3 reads TGTGCCAGTAGTATAGGACTAGCGGGAGGACCGTTTAGCACAGATACGCAGTATTTT.

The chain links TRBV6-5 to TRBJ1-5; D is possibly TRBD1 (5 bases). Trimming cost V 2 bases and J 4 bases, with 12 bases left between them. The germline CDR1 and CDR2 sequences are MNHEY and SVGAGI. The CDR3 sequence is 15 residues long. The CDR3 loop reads CASSYGRASNQPQHF. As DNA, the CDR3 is TGTGCCAGCAGTTACGGCAGGGCCTCGAATCAGCCCCAGCATTTT.

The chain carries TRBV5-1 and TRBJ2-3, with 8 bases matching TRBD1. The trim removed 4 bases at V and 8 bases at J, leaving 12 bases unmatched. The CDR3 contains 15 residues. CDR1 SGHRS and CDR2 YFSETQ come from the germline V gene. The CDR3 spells CASSEGTGYLGTQYF. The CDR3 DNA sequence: TGCGCCAGCAGCGAAGGGACAGGCTATCTGGGTACGCAGTATTTT.